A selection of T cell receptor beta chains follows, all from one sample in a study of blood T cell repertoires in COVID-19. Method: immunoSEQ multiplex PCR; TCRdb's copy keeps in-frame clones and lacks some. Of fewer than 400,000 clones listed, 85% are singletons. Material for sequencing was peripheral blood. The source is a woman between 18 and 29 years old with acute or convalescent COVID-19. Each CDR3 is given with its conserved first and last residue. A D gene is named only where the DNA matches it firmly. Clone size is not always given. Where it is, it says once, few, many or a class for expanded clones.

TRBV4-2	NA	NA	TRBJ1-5	CASSPDLNQPQHF	TGTGCCAGCAGCCCGGACTTAAATCAGCCCCAGCATTTT
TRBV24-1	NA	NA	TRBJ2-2	CATSDLARGNTGELFF	TGTGCCACCAGTGATTTGGCCAGGGGGAACACCGGGGAGCTGTTTTTT
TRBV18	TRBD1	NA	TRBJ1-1	CASSPRDREWYTEAFF	TGTGCCAGCTCACCACGGGACAGGGAATGGTACACTGAAGCTTTCTTT
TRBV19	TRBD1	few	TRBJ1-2	CASSIDHRGLGYTF	TGTGCCAGTAGTATAGATCACAGGGGGCTTGGCTACACCTTC
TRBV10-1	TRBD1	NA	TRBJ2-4	CASSEEQGNIQYF	TGCGCCAGCAGTGAAGAACAGGGGAACATTCAGTACTTC
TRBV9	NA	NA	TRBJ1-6	CASSDGQAPNSPLHF	TGTGCCAGCAGCGACGGACAAGCCCCAAATTCACCCCTCCACTTT
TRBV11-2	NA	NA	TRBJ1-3	CASSLPPGNGNTIYF	TGTGCCAGCAGCCTCCCCCCAGGGAATGGAAACACCATATATTTT
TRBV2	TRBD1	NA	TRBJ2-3	CASSLDRTGADTQYF	TGTGCCAGCAGTCTAGACCGGACAGGGGCAGATACGCAGTATTTT
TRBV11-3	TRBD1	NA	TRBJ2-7	CASSLGQGAYEQYF	TGTGCCAGCAGCTTAGGGCAGGGGGCCTACGAGCAGTACTTC
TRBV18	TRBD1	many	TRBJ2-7	CASSPPGQRTGAYEQYF	TGTGCCAGCTCACCGCCGGGACAGCGCACCGGGGCCTACGAGCAGTACTTC
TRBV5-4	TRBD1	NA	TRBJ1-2	CASSADRYDGYTF	TGTGCCAGCAGCGCGGACAGGTACGATGGCTACACCTTC
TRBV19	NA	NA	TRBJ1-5	CASILSRENRSNQPQHF	TGTGCCAGTATCCTCTCCCGGGAGAATCGCAGCAATCAGCCCCAGCATTTT
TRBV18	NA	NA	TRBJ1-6	CASSPPGVNNSPLHF	TGTGCCAGCTCACCGCCAGGGGTAAATAATTCACCCCTCCACTTT
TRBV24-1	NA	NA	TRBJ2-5	CAASDDSQETQYF	TGTGCCGCCAGTGACGACTCCCAAGAGACCCAGTACTTC
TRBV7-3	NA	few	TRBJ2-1	CASSLTGEKAEQFF	TGTGCCAGCAGCTTAACCGGGGAAAAGGCCGAGCAGTTCTTC
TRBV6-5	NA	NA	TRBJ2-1	CASSRGGVSDNEQFF	TGTGCCAGCAGTCGGGGCGGGGTTTCGGACAATGAGCAGTTCTTC
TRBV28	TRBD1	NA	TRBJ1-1	CASSFLDRVLRANTEAFF	TGTGCCAGCAGTTTTCTGGACAGGGTTTTGAGGGCTAACACTGAAGCTTTCTTT
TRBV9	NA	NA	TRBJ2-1	CASSVADTYNEQFF	TGTGCCAGCAGCGTGGCTGATACCTACAATGAGCAGTTCTTC
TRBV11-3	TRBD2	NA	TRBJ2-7	CASSLASSGAYEQYF	TGTGCCAGCAGCTTAGCGTCTAGCGGGGCCTACGAGCAGTACTTC
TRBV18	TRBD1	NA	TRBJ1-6	CASSPRPMTGQVISPLHF	TGTGCCAGCTCACCGCGACCGATGACGGGACAGGTTATTTCACCCCTCCACTTT
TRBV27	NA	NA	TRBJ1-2	CASSGSLRQVQRGYTF	TGTGCCAGCAGCGGATCCCTACGACAGGTCCAGAGGGGCTACACCTTC
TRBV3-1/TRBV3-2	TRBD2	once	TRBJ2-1	CASSLAGTSSYNEQFF	TGTGCCAGCAGCCTCGCCGGGACTAGCTCTTACAATGAGCAGTTCTTC
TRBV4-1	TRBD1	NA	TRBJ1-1	CASREQGVTEAFF	TGCGCCAGCAGGGAACAGGGGGTCACTGAAGCTTTCTTT
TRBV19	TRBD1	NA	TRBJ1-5	CASSKTGEDNQPQHF	TGTGCCAGTAGTAAGACAGGGGAGGACAATCAGCCCCAGCATTTT
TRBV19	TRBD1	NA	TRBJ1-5	CASSEPGQEGQPQHF	TGTGCCAGTAGCGAACCGGGACAGGAAGGACAGCCCCAGCATTTT
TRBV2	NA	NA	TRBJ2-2	CASSLAPPNTGELFF	TGTGCCAGCAGTCTAGCGCCGCCGAACACCGGGGAGCTGTTTTTT
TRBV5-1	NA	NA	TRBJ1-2	CASSPGGVNYGYTF	TGCGCCAGCAGCCCCGGGGGAGTCAACTATGGCTACACCTTC
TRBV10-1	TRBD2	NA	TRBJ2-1	CATGRGTIYNEQFF	TGCGCCACCGGGAGGGGAACCATTTACAATGAGCAGTTCTTC
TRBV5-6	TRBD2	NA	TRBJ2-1	CASSPPGLARAKQFF	TGTGCCAGCAGCCCTCCGGGACTAGCGAGGGCAAAGCAGTTCTTC
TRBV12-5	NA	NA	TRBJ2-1	CASGLVLASDSNEQFF	TGTGCTAGTGGTTTGGTACTGGCTAGCGACAGCAATGAGCAGTTCTTC
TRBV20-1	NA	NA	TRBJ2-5	CSAAHGETQYF	TGCAGTGCCGCGCACGGTGAGACCCAGTACTTC
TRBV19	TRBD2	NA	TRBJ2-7	CASSMNREENEQYF	TGTGCCAGTAGTATGAACCGGGAGGAAAACGAGCAGTACTTC
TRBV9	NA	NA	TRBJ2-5	CASSVDGRGETQYF	TGTGCCAGCAGCGTAGACGGGAGAGGCGAGACCCAGTACTTC
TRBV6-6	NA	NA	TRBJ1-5	CASSLGRAQSNQPQHF	TGTGCCAGCAGCTTGGGGAGGGCTCAGAGCAATCAGCCCCAGCATTTT
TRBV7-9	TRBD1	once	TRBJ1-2	CASSFTGGDGYTF	TGTGCCAGCAGCTTTACAGGGGGGGATGGCTACACCTTC
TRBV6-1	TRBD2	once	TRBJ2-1	CASSEVDGGGADNEQFF	TGTGCCAGCAGTGAAGTAGACGGCGGGGGGGCCGACAATGAGCAGTTCTTC
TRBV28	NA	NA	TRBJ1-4	CASSSRSVDNEKLFF	TGTGCCAGCAGCTCCCGGTCGGTTGATAATGAAAAACTGTTTTTT
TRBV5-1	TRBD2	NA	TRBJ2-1	CASSLQGTSARNEQFF	TGCGCCAGCAGCTTGCAGGGGACTAGCGCGAGGAATGAGCAGTTCTTC
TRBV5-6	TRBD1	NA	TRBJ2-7	CASRRQGANEQYF	TGTGCCAGCCGCCGGCAGGGGGCGAACGAGCAGTACTTC
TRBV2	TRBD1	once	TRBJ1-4	CASSEFGQGAEKLFF	TGTGCCAGCAGTGAATTCGGGCAGGGGGCGGAAAAACTGTTTTTT
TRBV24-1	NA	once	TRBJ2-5	CATSDPGSIPETQYF	TGTGCCACCAGTGATCCAGGGTCTATACCCGAGACCCAGTACTTC
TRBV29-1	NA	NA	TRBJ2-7	CSVIRESYEQYF	TGCAGCGTTATCAGGGAATCCTACGAGCAGTACTTC
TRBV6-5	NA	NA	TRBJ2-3	CASSHPGDLARTQYF	TGTGCCAGCAGTCATCCGGGAGACCTGGCCCGAACGCAGTATTTT
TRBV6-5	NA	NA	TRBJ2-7	CASSSTGYEQYF	TGTGCCAGCAGTTCCACAGGCTACGAGCAGTACTTC